This T cell receptor beta chain stems from a study of cytomegalovirus exposure and HLA in healthy donors. Findings and caveats of the study: Apart from CMV serostatus, no immune exposure information was available. Reports indicated that the classifier achieved high specificity and sensitivity in diagnosing cytomegalovirus status.

In regard to this clone: Its specificity is unknown.

60 Vbeta and 13 Jbeta primers were used in PCR. Libraries were prepared by immunoSEQ multiplex PCR; TCRdb keeps only in-frame clonotypes and omits some of them. The sample includes fewer than 250,000 clones, approximately 80% of them seen just once. The CDR3 has 13 residues. V dropped 5 bases and J dropped 5 bases, with 14 bases sitting between them. Looked up from germline, CDR1 is SQVTM and CDR2 is ANQGSEA. This rearrangement joins TRBV29-1 to TRBJ2-3; D perhaps matches TRBD2 (5 bases). The sequence was obtained from a woman aged 50 to 60 in good health and CMV-seropositive. The specimen sequenced was PBMCs. The CDR3 DNA reads TGCAGCGTTCGCCAGGCGGGCGTAGATACGCAGTATTTT. This codes for CSVRQAGVDTQYF.